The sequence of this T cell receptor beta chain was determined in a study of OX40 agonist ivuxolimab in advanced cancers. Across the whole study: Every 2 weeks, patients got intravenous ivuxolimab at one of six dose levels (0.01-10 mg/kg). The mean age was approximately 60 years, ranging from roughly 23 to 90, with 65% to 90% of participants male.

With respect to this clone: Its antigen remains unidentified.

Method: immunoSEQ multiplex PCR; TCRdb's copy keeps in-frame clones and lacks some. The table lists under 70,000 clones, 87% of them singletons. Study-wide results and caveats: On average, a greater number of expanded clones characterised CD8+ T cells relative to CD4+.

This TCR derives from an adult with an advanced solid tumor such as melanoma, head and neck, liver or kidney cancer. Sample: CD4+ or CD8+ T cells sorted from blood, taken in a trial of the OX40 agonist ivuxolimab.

The CDR3 DNA reads as TGTGCCAGCAGCATACCGACAGGGAGGTTGGGCTACACCTTC. Translated, it gives CASSIPTGRLGYTF. This chain connects TRBV5-6 to TRBJ1-2; 7 nucleotides align to TRBD1. V lost 4 bases, J lost 8 bases, and 11 bases stayed unmatched. The CDR3 extends over 14 amino acids. Germline V CDR1 and CDR2: SGHDT, YYEEEE.